This T cell receptor beta chain appears in the sequencing data of a study of CXCR3-negative and CXCR3-positive naive CD8 T cells. Findings and caveats of the study: Hydrophobicity was higher for TRB CDR3s found in CXCR3-positive naive cells than in CXCR3-negative naive cells.

Carrying UMI labels, the TRB cDNA libraries were prepared through 5' RACE. TCRdb derives one entry per CDR3 protein from the 5' RACE reads, leaving out DNA. The listing records 130,000 or so distinct CDR3 sequences. Concerning this clonotype: The antigen remains unidentified.

This CDR3 is 16 amino acids long. Germline V gene data show CDR1 as SGDLS and CDR2 as YYNGEE. Sequencing used naive CXCR3+ CD8+ T cells from blood. This sample's subset: CD45RO-CCR7+CD27+CD95- naive CD8+ T cells expressing CXCR3 (TNR3+). The chain joins TRBV9 to TRBJ2-3; TCRdb picks TRBD2, but there is no DNA to check that call. This TCR was sampled from a human donor in good health. Some clones in this sample may be carry-over from other donors' samples. The CDR3 reads CASSARLAGSTDTQYF.